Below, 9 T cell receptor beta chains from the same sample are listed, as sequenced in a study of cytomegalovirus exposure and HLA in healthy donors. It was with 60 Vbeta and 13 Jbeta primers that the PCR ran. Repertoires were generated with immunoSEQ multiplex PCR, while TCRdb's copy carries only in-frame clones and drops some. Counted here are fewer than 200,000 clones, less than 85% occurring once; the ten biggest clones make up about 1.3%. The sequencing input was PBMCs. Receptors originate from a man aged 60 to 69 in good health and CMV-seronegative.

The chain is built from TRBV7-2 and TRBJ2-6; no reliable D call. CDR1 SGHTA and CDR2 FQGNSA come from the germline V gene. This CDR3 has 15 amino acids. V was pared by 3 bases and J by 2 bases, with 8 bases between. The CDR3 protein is CASSFRFAGANVLTF. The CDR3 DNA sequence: TGTGCCAGCAGCTTCCGGTTTGCTGGGGCCAACGTCCTGACTTTC.

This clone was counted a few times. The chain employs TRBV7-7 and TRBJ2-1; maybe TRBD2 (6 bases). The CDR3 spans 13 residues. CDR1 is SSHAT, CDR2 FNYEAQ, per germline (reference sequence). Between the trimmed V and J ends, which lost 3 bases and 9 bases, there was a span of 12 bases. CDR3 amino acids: CASSFGTFSEQFF. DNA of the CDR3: TGTGCCAGCAGCTTCGGGACTTTCAGTGAGCAGTTCTTC.

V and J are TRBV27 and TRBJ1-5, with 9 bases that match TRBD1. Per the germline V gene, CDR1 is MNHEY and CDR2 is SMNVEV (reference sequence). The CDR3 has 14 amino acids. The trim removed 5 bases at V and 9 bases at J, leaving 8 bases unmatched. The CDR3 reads CASSKWDRETPQHF. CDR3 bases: TGTGCCAGCAGTAAATGGGACAGGGAAACGCCCCAGCATTTT.

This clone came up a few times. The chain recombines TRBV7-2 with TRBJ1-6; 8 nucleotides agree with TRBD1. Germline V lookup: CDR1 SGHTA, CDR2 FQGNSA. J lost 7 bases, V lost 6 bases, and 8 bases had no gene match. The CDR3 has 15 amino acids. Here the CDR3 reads CASSLRTGRNSPLHF. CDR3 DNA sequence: TGTGCCAGCAGTCTACGGACAGGGAGGAATTCACCCCTCCACTTT. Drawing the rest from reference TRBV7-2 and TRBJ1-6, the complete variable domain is GAGVSQSPSNKVTEKGKDVELRCDPISGHTALYWYRQSLGQGLEFLIYFQGNSAPDKSGLPSDRFSAERTGGSVSTLTIQRTQQEDSAVYLCASSLRTGRNSPLHFGNGTRLTVT.

For the CDR3, the DNA is TGTGCCAGCAGGGCCCGACCGGGGGGATCTAGCACAGATACGCAGTATTTT. Its translation: CASRARPGGSSTDTQYF. V and J are TRBV11-2 and TRBJ2-3; 7 bases fit TRBD2. This CDR3 comprises 17 residues. Germline V lookup: CDR1 SGHAT, CDR2 FQNNGV. Germline trimming cut 6 bases from V and 0 bases from J; bases unmatched to any gene: 12.

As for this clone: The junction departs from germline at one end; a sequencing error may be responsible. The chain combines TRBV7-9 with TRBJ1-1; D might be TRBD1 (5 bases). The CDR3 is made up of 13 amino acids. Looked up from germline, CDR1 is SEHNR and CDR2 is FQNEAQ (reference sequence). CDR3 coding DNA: TGTTCCAGCAGCTTCGCACCGCAGGGTCAAGCTTTCTTT. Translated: CSSSFAPQGQAFF.

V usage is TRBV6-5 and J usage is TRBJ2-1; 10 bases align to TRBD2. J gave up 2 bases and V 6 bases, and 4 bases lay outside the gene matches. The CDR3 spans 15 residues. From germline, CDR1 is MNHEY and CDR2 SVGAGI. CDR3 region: CASRQSGGAYNEQFF. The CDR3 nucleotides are TGTGCCAGCAGACAGAGCGGGGGGGCCTACAATGAGCAGTTCTTC.

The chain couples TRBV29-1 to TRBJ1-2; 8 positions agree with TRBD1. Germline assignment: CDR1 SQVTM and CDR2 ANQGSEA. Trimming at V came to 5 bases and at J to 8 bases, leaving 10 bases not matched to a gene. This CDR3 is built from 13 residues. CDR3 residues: CSVRDRGGLGYTF. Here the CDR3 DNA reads TGCAGCGTTCGAGACAGGGGAGGACTAGGCTACACCTTC.

As DNA, the CDR3 is TGTGCCAGCTCACCCAGAGGTGAGCCCCAGCATTTT. This translates into CASSPRGEPQHF. The genes are TRBV18 and TRBJ1-5; the D is unclear. CDR3 length: 12 amino acids. Germline CDR1 KGHSH, CDR2 LQKENI. The V end was cut by 3 bases, the J end by 8 bases, with 8 bases between. Full variable domain (rest looked up from reference TRBV18 and TRBJ1-5): NAGVMQNPRHLVRRRGQEARLRCSPMKGHSHVYWYRQLPEEGLKFMVYLQKENIIDESGMPKERFSAEFPKEGPSILRIQQVVRGDSAAYFCASSPRGEPQHFGDGTRLSIL.